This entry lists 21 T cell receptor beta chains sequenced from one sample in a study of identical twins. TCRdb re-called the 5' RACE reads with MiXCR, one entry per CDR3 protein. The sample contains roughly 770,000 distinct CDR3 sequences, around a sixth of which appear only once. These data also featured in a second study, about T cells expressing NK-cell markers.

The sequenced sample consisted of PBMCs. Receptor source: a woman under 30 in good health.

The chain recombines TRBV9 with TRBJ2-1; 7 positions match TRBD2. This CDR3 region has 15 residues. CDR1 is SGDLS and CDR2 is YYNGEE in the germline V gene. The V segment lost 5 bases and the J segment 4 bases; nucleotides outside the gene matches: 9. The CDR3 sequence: CASRSASGDYNEQFF. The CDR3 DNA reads TGTGCCAGCAGGTCGGCTAGCGGCGATTACAATGAGCAGTTCTTC.

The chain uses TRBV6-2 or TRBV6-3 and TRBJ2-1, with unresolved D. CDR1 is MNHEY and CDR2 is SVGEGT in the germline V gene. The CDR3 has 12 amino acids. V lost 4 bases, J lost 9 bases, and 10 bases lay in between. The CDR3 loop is CASSWSGFEQFF. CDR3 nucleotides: TGTGCCAGCAGTTGGTCGGGTTTTGAGCAGTTCTTC.

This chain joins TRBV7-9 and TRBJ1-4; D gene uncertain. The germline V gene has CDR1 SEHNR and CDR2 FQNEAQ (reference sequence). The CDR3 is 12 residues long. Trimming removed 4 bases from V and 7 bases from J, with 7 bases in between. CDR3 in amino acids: CASSSLGEKLFF. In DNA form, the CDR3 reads TGTGCCAGCAGCTCGCTGGGTGAAAAACTGTTTTTT.

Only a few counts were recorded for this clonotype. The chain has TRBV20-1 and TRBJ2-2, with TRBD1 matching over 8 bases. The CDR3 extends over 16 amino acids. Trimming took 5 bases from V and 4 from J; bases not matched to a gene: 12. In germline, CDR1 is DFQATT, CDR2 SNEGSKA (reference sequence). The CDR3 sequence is CSARRQGTTSTGELFF. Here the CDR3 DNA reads TGCAGTGCTCGCCGACAGGGGACGACGAGCACCGGGGAGCTGTTTTTT.

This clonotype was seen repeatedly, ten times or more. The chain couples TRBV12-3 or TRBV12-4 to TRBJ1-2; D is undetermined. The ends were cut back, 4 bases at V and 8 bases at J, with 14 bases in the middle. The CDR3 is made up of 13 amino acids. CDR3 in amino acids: CASSSSLLQGYTF. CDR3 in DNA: TGTGCCAGCAGTTCGTCGCTGTTGCAAGGCTACACCTTC.

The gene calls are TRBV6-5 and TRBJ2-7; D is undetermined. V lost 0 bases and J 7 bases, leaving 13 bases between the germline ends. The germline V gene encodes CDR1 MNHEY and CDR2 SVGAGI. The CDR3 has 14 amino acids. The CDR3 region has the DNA TGTGCCAGCAGTTACTCGATAGGCGGTAATGAGCAGTACTTC. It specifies CASSYSIGGNEQYF.

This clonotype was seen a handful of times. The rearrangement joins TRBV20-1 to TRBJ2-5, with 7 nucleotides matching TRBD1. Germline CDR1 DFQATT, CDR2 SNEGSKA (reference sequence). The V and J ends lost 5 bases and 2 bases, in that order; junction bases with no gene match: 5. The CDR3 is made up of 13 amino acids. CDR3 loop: CSALQGNQETQYF. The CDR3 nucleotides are TGCAGTGCTCTACAGGGGAATCAAGAGACCCAGTACTTC.

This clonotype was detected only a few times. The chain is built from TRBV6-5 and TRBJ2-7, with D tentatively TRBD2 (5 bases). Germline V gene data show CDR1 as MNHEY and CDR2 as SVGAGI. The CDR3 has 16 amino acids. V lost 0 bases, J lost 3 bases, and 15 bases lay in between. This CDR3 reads CASSYSLAGMSYEQYF. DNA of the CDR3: TGTGCCAGCAGTTACTCATTGGCGGGTATGAGCTACGAGCAGTACTTC.

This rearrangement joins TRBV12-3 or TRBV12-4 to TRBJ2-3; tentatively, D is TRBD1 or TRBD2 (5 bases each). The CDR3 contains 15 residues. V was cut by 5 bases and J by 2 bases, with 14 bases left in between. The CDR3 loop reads CASSVLRGTTDTQYF. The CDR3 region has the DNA TGTGCCAGCAGTGTACTTCGGGGCACCACAGATACGCAGTATTTT.

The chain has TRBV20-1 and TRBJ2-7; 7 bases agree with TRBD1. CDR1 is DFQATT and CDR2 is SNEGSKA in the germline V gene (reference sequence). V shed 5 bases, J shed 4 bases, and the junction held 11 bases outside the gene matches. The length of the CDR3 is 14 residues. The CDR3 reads CSAPSRGYSYEQYF. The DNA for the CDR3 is TGCAGTGCTCCCAGCAGGGGGTATTCTTACGAGCAGTACTTC.

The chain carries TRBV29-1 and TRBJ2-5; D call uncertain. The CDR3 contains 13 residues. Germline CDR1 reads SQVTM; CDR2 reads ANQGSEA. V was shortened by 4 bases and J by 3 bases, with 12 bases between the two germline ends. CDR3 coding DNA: TGCAGCGTTGTTTCCTGGACGGAAGAGACCCAGTACTTC. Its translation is CSVVSWTEETQYF.

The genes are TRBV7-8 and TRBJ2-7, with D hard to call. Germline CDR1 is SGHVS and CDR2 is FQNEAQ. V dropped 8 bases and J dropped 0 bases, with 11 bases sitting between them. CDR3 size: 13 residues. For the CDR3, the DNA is TGTGCCAGCTCGATTCTAGTCTCCTACGAGCAGTACTTC. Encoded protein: CASSILVSYEQYF.

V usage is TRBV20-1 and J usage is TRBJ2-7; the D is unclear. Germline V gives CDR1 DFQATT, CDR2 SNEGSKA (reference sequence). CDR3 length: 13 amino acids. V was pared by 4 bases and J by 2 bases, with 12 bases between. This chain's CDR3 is CSAIHLRPYEQYF. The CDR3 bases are TGCAGTGCTATCCACCTACGTCCCTACGAGCAGTACTTC.

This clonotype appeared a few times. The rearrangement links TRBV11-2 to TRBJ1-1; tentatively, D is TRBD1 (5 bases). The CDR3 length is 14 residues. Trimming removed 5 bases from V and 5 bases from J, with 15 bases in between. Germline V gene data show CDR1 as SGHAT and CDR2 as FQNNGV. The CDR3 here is CASSTTNGGTEAFF. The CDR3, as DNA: TGTGCCAGCAGCACCACTAACGGGGGAACTGAAGCTTTCTTT.

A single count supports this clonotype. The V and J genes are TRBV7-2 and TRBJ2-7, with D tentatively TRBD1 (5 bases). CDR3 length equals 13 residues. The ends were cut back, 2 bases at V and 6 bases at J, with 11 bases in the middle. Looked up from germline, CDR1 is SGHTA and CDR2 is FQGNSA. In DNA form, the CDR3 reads TGTGCCAGCAGCTTATCCCAGGGAACCGAGCAGTACTTC. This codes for CASSLSQGTEQYF.

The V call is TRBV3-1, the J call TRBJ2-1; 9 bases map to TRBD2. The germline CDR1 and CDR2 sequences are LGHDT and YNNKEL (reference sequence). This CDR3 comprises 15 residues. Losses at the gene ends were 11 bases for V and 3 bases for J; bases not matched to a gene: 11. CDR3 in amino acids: CACCRGGANYNEQFF. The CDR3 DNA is TGTGCCTGCTGCCGCGGGGGGGCAAACTACAATGAGCAGTTCTTC.

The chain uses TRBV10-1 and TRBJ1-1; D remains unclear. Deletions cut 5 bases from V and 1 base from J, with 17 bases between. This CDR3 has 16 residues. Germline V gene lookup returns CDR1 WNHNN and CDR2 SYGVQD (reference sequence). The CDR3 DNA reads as TGCGCCAGCAGTTCTCCGCCTCAGGCCTCGAACACTGAAGCTTTCTTT. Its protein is CASSSPPQASNTEAFF.

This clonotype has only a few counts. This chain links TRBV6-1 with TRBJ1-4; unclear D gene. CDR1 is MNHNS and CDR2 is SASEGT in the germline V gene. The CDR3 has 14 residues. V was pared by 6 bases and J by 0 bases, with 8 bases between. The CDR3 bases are TGTGCCAGCAGCTGGGCTGCAACTAATGAAAAACTGTTTTTT. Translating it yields CASSWAATNEKLFF.

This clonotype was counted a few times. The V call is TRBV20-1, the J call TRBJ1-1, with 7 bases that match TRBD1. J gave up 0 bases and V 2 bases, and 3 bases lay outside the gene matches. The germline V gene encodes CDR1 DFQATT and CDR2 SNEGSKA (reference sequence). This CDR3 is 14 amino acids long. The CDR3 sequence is CSARPGTVNTEAFF. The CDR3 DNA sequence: TGCAGTGCTAGACCCGGGACAGTGAACACTGAAGCTTTCTTT.

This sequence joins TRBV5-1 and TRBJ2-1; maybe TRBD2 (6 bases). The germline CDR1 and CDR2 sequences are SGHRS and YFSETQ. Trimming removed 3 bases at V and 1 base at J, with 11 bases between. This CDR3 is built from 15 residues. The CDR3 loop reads CASSSREISYNEQFF. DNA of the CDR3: TGCGCCAGCAGCTCGCGGGAAATTTCCTACAATGAGCAGTTCTTC.

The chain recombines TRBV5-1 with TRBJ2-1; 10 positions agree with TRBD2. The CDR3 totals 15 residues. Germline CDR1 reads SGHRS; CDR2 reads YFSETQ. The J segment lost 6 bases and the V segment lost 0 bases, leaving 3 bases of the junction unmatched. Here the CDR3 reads CASSLVTSGTNEQFF. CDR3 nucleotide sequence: TGCGCCAGCAGCTTGGTCACTAGCGGGACCAATGAGCAGTTCTTC.